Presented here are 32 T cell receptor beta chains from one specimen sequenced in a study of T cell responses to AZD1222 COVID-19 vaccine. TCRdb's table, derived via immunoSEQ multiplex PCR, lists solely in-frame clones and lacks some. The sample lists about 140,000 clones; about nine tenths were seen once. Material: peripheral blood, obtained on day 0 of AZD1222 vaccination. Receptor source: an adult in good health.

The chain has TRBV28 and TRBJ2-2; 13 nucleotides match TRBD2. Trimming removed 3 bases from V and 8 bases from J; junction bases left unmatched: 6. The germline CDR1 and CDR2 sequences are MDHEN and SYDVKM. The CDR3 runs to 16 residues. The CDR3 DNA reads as TGTGCCAGCAGTTTCGTAGGACTAGCGGGAGCTGGGGAGCTGTTTTTT. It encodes CASSFVGLAGAGELFF.

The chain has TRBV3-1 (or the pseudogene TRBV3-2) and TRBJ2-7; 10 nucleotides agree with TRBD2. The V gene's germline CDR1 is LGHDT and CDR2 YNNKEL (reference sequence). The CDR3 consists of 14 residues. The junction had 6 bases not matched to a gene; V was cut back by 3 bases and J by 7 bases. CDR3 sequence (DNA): TGTGCCAGCAGCCACCTAGCGGGAGATCGAGAGCAGTACTTC. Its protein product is CASSHLAGDREQYF.

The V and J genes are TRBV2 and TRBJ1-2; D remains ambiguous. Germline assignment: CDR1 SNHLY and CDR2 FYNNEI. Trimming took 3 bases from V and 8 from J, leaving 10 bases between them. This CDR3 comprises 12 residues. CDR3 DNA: TGTGCCAGCAGTGATTCAGAGTTCGGCTACACCTTC. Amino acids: CASSDSEFGYTF. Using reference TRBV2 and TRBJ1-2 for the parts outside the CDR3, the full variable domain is EPEVTQTPSHQVTQMGQEVILRCVPISNHLYFYWYRQILGQKVEFLVSFYNNEISEKSEIFDDQFSVERPDGSNFTLKIRSTKLEDSAMYFCASSDSEFGYTFGSGTRLTVV.

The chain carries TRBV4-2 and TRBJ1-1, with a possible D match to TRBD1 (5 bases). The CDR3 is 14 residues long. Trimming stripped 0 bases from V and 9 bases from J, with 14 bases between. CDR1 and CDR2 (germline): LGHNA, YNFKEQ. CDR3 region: CASSQEGVPAQAFF. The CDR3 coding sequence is TGTGCCAGCAGCCAAGAGGGGGTACCCGCCCAAGCTTTCTTT.

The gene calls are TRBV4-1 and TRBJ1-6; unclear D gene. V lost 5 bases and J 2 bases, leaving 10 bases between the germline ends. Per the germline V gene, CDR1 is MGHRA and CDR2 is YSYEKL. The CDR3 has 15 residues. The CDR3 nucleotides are TGCGCCAGCAGCGTCGACATGCCCTATAATTCACCCCTCCACTTT. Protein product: CASSVDMPYNSPLHF.

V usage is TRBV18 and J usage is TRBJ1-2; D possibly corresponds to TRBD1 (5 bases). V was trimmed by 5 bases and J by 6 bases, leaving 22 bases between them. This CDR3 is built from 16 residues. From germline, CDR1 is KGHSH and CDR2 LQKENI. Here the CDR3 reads CASSSRPPPGDHGYTF. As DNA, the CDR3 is TGTGCCAGCTCATCTCGACCACCGCCCGGGGACCATGGCTACACCTTC. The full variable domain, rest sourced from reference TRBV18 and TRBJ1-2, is NAGVMQNPRHLVRRRGQEARLRCSPMKGHSHVYWYRQLPEEGLKFMVYLQKENIIDESGMPKERFSAEFPKEGPSILRIQQVVRGDSAAYFCASSSRPPPGDHGYTFGSGTRLTVV.

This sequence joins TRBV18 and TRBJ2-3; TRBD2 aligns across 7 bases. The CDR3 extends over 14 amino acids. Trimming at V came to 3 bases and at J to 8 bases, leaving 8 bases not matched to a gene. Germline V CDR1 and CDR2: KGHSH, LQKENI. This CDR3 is CASSPRGDSTTQYF. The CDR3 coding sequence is TGTGCCAGCTCACCTCGGGGGGACTCTACTACGCAGTATTTT.

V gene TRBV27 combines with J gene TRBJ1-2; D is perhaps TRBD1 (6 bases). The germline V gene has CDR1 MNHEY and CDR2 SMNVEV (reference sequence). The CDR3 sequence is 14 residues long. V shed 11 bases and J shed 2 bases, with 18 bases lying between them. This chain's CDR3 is CASPAGVQNYGYTF. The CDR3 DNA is TGTGCCTCTCCGGCAGGGGTTCAGAACTATGGCTACACCTTC.

In nucleotides, the CDR3 is TGCGCCAGCAGCCTCGGGACAGATCCGGGGGAGGGTCCCCAGCATTTT. Translation: CASSLGTDPGEGPQHF. The chain couples TRBV4-1 to TRBJ1-5; TRBD1 matches at 7 bases. Germline values: CDR1 MGHRA, CDR2 YSYEKL. V lost 4 bases to trimming and J lost 10 bases; unmatched junction nucleotides: 16. CDR3 length equals 16 residues.

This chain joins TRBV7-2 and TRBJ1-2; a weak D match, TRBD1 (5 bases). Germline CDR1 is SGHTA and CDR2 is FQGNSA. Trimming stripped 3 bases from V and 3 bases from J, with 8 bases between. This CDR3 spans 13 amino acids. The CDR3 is CASSLATDYGYTF. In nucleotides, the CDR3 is TGTGCCAGCAGCTTGGCGACAGACTATGGCTACACCTTC.

The CDR3 region is CASSPRDSTNNSPLHF. The DNA of the CDR3 is TGTGCCAGCAGCCCAAGGGACAGTACAAATAATTCACCCCTCCACTTT. V usage is TRBV9 and J usage is TRBJ1-6, with 7 positions matching TRBD1. CDR3 size: 16 residues. V lost 4 bases and J lost 5; bases outside the gene matches: 9. The germline V gene has CDR1 SGDLS and CDR2 YYNGEE.

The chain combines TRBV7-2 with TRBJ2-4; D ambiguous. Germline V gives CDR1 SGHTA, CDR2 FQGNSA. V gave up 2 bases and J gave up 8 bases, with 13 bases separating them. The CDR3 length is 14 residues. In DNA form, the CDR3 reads TGTGCCAGCAGCTTACTTGTGGGCGGAGACATTCAGTACTTC. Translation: CASSLLVGGDIQYF.

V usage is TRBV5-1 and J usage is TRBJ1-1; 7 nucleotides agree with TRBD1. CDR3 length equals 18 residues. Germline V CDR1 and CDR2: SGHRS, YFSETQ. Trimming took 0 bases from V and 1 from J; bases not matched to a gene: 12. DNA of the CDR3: TGCGCCAGCAGCTTGGTTTCTCCGGCGGCAGGGGGGAACACTGAAGCTTTCTTT. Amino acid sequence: CASSLVSPAAGGNTEAFF.

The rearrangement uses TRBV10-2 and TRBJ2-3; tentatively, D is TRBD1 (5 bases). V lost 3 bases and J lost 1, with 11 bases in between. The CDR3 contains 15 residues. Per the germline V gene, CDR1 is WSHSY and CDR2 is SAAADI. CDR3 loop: CASSDRSRGTDTQYF. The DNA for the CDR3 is TGCGCCAGCAGTGATAGGTCCAGGGGCACAGATACGCAGTATTTT.

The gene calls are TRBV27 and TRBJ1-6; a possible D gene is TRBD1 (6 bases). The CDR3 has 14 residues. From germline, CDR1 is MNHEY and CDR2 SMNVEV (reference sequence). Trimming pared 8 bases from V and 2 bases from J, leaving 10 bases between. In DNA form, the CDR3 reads TGTGCCAGCGCACAGGGACCCTATAATTCACCCCTCCACTTT. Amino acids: CASAQGPYNSPLHF.

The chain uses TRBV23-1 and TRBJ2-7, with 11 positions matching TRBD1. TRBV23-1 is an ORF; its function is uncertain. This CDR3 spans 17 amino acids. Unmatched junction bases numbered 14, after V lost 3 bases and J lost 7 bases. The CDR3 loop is CASSHRPDRGRSEEQYF. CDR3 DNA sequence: TGCGCCAGCAGTCACAGACCGGACAGGGGGCGTTCGGAGGAGCAGTACTTC.

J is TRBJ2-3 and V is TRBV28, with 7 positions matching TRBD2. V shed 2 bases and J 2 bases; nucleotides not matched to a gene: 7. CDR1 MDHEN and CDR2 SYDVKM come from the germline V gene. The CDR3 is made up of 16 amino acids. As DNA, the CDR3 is TGTGCCAGCAGTTTAATTCCCGCGGGAGTCACAGATACGCAGTATTTT. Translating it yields CASSLIPAGVTDTQYF.

The CDR3 nucleotides read TGTGCCAGCAGCATTCACAGGGGGCCCACTGAAGCTTTCTTT. As protein: CASSIHRGPTEAFF. The gene calls are TRBV3-1 (or the pseudogene TRBV3-2) and TRBJ1-1; 9 bases match TRBD1. CDR1 LGHDT and CDR2 YNNKEL come from the germline V gene (reference sequence). The CDR3 spans 14 residues. J was trimmed by 4 bases and V by 5 bases; bases with no gene match: 5.

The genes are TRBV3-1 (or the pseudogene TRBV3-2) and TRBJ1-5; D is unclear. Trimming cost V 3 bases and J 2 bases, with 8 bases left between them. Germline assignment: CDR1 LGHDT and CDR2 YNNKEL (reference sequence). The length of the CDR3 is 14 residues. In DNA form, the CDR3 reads TGTGCCAGCAGCCAGGGTATTGGCAATCAGCCCCAGCATTTT. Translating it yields CASSQGIGNQPQHF.

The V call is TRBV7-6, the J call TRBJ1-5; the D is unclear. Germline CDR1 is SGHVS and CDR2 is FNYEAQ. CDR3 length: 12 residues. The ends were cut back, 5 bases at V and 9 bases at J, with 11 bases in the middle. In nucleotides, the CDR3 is TGTGCCAGCAGCGAGCGCGAGGGGCCCCAGCATTTT. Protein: CASSEREGPQHF.

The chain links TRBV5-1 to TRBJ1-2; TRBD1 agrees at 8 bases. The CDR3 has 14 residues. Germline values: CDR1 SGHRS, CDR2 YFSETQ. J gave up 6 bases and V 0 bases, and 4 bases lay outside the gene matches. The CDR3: CASSLAETGDGYTF. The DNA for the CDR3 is TGCGCCAGCAGCTTGGCCGAGACAGGGGATGGCTACACCTTC.

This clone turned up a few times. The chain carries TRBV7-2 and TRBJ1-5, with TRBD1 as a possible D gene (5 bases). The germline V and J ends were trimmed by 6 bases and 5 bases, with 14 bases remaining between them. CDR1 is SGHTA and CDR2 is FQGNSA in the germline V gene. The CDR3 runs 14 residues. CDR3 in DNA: TGTGCCAGCAGGTATACAGGAGCCGATCAGCCCCAGCATTTT. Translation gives CASRYTGADQPQHF.

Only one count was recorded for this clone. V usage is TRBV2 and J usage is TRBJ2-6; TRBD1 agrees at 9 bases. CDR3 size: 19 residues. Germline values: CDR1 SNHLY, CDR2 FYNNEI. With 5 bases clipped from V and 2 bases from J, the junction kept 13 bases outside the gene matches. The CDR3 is CASSPSRTGESTGANVLTF. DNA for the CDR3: TGTGCCAGCAGTCCTTCAAGGACAGGGGAGAGTACTGGGGCCAACGTCCTGACTTTC.

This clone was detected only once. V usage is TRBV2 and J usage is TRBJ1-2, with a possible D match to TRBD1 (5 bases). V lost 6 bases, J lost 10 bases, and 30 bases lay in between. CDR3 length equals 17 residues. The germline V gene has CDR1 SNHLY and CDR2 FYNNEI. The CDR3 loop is CASSESGASYTIRDYTF. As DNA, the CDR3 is TGTGCCAGCAGCGAATCCGGGGCTTCCTACACAATTAGGGACTACACCTTC.

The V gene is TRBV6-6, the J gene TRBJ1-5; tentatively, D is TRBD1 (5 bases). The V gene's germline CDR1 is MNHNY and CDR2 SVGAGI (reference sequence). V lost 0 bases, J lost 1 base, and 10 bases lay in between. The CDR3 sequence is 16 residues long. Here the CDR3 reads CASSYSGGKSNQPQHF. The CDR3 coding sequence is TGTGCCAGCAGTTACTCGGGGGGAAAGAGCAATCAGCCCCAGCATTTT.

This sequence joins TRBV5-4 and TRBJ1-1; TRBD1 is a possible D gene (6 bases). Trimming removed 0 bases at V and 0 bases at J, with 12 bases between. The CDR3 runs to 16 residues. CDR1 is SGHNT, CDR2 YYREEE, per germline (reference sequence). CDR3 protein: CASSLGGQRMNTEAFF. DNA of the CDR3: TGTGCCAGCAGCTTGGGGGGGCAGAGGATGAACACTGAAGCTTTCTTT.

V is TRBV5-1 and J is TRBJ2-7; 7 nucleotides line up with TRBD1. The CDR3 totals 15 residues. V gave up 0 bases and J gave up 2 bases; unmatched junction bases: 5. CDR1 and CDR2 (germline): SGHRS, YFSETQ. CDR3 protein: CASSLEGGATYEQYF. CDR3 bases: TGCGCCAGCAGCTTGGAAGGGGGCGCAACCTACGAGCAGTACTTC.

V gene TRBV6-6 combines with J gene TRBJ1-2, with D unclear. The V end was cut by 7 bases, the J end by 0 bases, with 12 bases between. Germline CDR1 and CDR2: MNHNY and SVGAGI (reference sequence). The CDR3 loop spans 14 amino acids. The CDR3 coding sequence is TGTGCCAGCACTCCGGACGGTACTAACTATGGCTACACCTTC. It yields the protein CASTPDGTNYGYTF.

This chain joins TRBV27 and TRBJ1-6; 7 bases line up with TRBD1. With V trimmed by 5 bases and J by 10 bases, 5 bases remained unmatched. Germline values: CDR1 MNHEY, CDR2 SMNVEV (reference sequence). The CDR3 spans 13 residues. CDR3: CASSLQGGSPLHF. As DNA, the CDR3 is TGTGCCAGCAGTCTTCAGGGGGGGTCACCCCTCCACTTT.

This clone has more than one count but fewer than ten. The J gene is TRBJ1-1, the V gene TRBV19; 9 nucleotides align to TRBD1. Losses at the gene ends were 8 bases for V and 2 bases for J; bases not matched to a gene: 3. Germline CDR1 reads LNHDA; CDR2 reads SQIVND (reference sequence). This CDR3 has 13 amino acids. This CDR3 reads CASSTGGNTEAFF. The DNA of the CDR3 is TGTGCCAGTTCTACAGGGGGCAACACTGAAGCTTTCTTT.

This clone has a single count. CDR3 amino acids: CASSRTSGRSYEQYF. For the CDR3, the DNA is TGTGCCAGCAGTCGTACTAGCGGGAGGAGCTACGAGCAGTACTTC. The chain is built from TRBV6-5 and TRBJ2-7; 12 bases are a match to TRBD2. The germline V gene encodes CDR1 MNHEY and CDR2 SVGAGI. Germline trimming cut 5 bases from V and 3 bases from J; bases unmatched to any gene: 5. The CDR3 has 15 amino acids.

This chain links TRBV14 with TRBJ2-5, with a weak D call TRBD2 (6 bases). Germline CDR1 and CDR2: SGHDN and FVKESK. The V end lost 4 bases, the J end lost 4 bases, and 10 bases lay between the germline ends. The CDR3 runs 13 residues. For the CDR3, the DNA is TGTGCCAGCAGCCCGGGGGTCCCAGAGACCCAGTACTTC. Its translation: CASSPGVPETQYF.